A few counts support the clone carrying this T cell receptor (beta chain). Distinct nucleotide sequences in the sample also encode this CDR3. As originally analysed: Estimated nucleated cell counts came from reference gene primer amplification. Generated by immunoSEQ multiplex PCR, the TCRdb table keeps only in-frame clones and is missing some. Clone size and the V and J calls come from that table; the DNA yielded D and trimming. This sample carries a few hundred thousand clones, 85% to 90% of them seen once, and the ten largest clones take less than 1.2%. The data were obtained in a study of blood T cell repertoires in COVID-19. Whole-study context: PBMCs, B-cell-depleted T cells, or T cells provided the cDNA or gDNA that made up the material.

Donors were grouped by their self-reported clinical history. Cohort 3 recovery required two negative PCRs, clearance, or symptom resolution. Input material: PBMCs or T cells enriched from blood (not recorded which). The TCR sequence derives from a man younger than 30 who had recovered from COVID-19.

CDR3 protein: CASSQGREPQHF. The DNA for the CDR3 is TGTGCCAGCAGCCAGGGGAGGGAGCCCCAGCATTTT. V is TRBV28 and J is TRBJ1-5; perhaps TRBD1 as D (6 bases). Looked up from germline, CDR1 is MDHEN and CDR2 is SYDVKM. Trimming cost V 6 bases and J 8 bases, with 11 bases left between them. The CDR3 has 12 residues.